One and the same sample provided the 29 T cell receptor beta chains below, sequenced in a study of T-cell reconstitution after alpha-beta-depleted transplantation in children. Unique molecular identifiers were used in preparing the TCRbeta library. MiXCR, run by TCRdb on the PCR reads, gives a single entry per CDR3 protein. The sample includes fewer than 750,000 distinct CDR3 sequences, 23% of them seen just once. The sample was PBMCs, mostly from graft donor cells, taken 360 days after TCRalphabeta/CD19-depleted stem cell transplant. Receptors originate from a boy under two years old who had a stem cell transplant for acute myeloid leukemia, so the T cells may come from the graft donor.

The chain carries TRBV10-3 and TRBJ1-1; D unresolved. Germline CDR1 ENHRY, CDR2 SYGVKD. The CDR3 runs to 13 residues. Trimming removed 2 bases from V and 3 bases from J, with 7 bases in between. CDR3 protein: CAISEVRDTEAFF. CDR3 sequence (DNA): TGTGCCATCAGTGAGGTGAGGGACACTGAAGCTTTCTTT.

The sample holds many counts of this clonotype. The chain combines TRBV20-1 with TRBJ1-6; a possible D gene is TRBD1 (5 bases). CDR1 DFQATT and CDR2 SNEGSKA come from the germline V gene (reference sequence). The CDR3 is made up of 17 amino acids. Trimming shortened V by 5 bases and J by 6 bases, and 23 bases separated the two germline ends. The CDR3 region is CSASLGGAAAGNSPLHF. The DNA for the CDR3 is TGCAGTGCTTCCCTAGGCGGGGCTGCGGCGGGTAATTCACCCCTCCACTTT.

This sequence joins TRBV2 and TRBJ1-1, with D unresolved. The germline V gene encodes CDR1 SNHLY and CDR2 FYNNEI. The CDR3 loop spans 12 amino acids. With 9 bases removed from V and 1 base from J, the gap between germline ends came to 9 bases. The chain's CDR3 is CASATRNTEAFF. In DNA, the CDR3 is TGTGCCAGTGCGACAAGGAACACTGAAGCTTTCTTT. Full variable domain (rest looked up from reference TRBV2 and TRBJ1-1): EPEVTQTPSHQVTQMGQEVILRCVPISNHLYFYWYRQILGQKVEFLVSFYNNEISEKSEIFDDQFSVERPDGSNFTLKIRSTKLEDSAMYFCASATRNTEAFFGQGTRLTVV.

The chain links TRBV12-3 or TRBV12-4 to TRBJ1-5; 8 bases line up with TRBD1. Losses at the gene ends were 3 bases for V and 4 bases for J; bases not matched to a gene: 8. The CDR3 runs to 16 residues. Written as DNA, the CDR3 is TGTGCCAGCAGTTTCGGCTCGAGACAGGGGAATCAGCCCCAGCATTTT. Its translation: CASSFGSRQGNQPQHF.

This clonotype was found many times. This chain links TRBV5-4 with TRBJ2-1; the match to TRBD2 covers 13 bases. Germline CDR1 reads SGHNT; CDR2 reads YYREEE (reference sequence). The CDR3 runs to 15 residues. Trimming at V came to 4 bases and at J to 4 bases, leaving 2 bases not matched to a gene. The CDR3 nucleotides read TGTGCCAGCAGCGCGACTAGCGGGGGGTACAATGAGCAGTTCTTC. Its translation: CASSATSGGYNEQFF.

This clonotype was counted only a few times. The chain joins TRBV10-3 to TRBJ2-3; perhaps TRBD1 as D (5 bases). The length of the CDR3 is 12 residues. V lost 5 bases, J lost 4 bases, and 7 bases lay in between. CDR1 ENHRY and CDR2 SYGVKD come from the germline V gene. This CDR3 is CAISQGSDTQYF. The CDR3 nucleotides are TGTGCCATCAGTCAGGGATCAGATACGCAGTATTTT.

The chain employs TRBV28 and TRBJ2-3; 14 bases line up with TRBD2. V shed 6 bases, J shed 6 bases, and the junction held 8 bases outside the gene matches. The CDR3 consists of 16 residues. Germline CDR1 reads MDHEN; CDR2 reads SYDVKM. The CDR3 DNA reads as TGTGCCAGCAGCCCTAGACTAGCGGGGGGGGTGGATACGCAGTATTTT. This translates into CASSPRLAGGVDTQYF.

This clonotype was seen repeatedly, ten times or more. The V gene is TRBV29-1, the J gene TRBJ2-7, with D uncertain. The CDR3 is 11 residues long. From germline, CDR1 is SQVTM and CDR2 ANQGSEA. The germline V and J ends were trimmed by 7 bases and 5 bases, with 12 bases remaining between them. In nucleotides, the CDR3 is TGCAGCGCCCAATTGGGCGACGAGCAGTACGTC. This gives the protein CSAQLGDEQYV.

This clonotype appeared a few times. The chain has TRBV12-3 or TRBV12-4 and TRBJ1-2, with 8 nucleotides matching TRBD1. Germline trimming cut 5 bases from V and 4 bases from J; bases unmatched to any gene: 6. The CDR3 sequence is 14 residues long. In DNA form, the CDR3 reads TGTGCCAGCAGTAGACAGGGGCTAACCTATGGCTACACCTTC. Protein sequence: CASSRQGLTYGYTF.

This clonotype was observed at least ten times. The rearrangement uses TRBV7-2 and TRBJ2-1; TRBD2 matches at 10 bases. The V gene's germline CDR1 is SGHTA and CDR2 FQGNSA. With V trimmed by 1 base and J by 6 bases, 3 bases remained unmatched. The length of the CDR3 is 15 residues. As DNA, the CDR3 is TGTGCCAGCAGCTTAGAGGTAGCGGGGGGCAATGAGCAGTTCTTC. It specifies CASSLEVAGGNEQFF. Based on the CDR3 plus reference TRBV7-2 and TRBJ2-1, the full variable domain is GAGVSQSPSNKVTEKGKDVELRCDPISGHTALYWYRQSLGQGLEFLIYFQGNSAPDKSGLPSDRFSAERTGGSVSTLTIQRTQQEDSAVYLCASSLEVAGGNEQFFGPGTRLTVL.

This clonotype was detected ten times or more. The chain employs TRBV12-3 or TRBV12-4 and TRBJ1-2; D gene unclear. V was trimmed by 0 bases and J by 0 bases, leaving 14 bases between them. The CDR3 consists of 17 residues. The CDR3 DNA reads as TGTGCCAGCAGTTTAGCCCCAGTTTGGGCAGCTAACTATGGCTACACCTTC. Its protein product is CASSLAPVWAANYGYTF.

The chain links TRBV7-9 to TRBJ2-5; perhaps TRBD1 as D (5 bases). The CDR3 has 17 amino acids. V was cut by 1 base and J by 1 base, with 16 bases left in between. Germline V lookup: CDR1 SEHNR, CDR2 FQNEAQ (reference sequence). DNA of the CDR3: TGTGCCAGCAGCTTAGATTCGCAGATAGGGGTCCAAGAGACCCAGTACTTC. Protein product: CASSLDSQIGVQETQYF. Combining the CDR3 with reference TRBV7-9 and TRBJ2-5 gives the whole variable domain DTGVSQNPRHKITKRGQNVTFRCDPISEHNRLYWYRQTLGQGPEFLTYFQNEAQLEKSRLLSDRFSAERPKGSFSTLEIQRTEQGDSAMYLCASSLDSQIGVQETQYFGPGTRLLVL.

The V call is TRBV13, the J call TRBJ1-2, with a tentative D call TRBD1 (6 bases). Trimming stripped 5 bases from V and 5 bases from J, with 15 bases between. Germline CDR1 is PRHDT and CDR2 is FYEKMQ (reference sequence). The CDR3 consists of 14 residues. The CDR3 sequence is CASSNRETWYGYTF. The CDR3 region has the DNA TGTGCCAGCAGCAACAGGGAGACGTGGTATGGCTACACCTTC.

This clonotype was recorded at least ten times. The V call is TRBV20-1, the J call TRBJ2-5; D possibly corresponds to TRBD2 (6 bases). CDR1 and CDR2 from the germline V gene are DFQATT and SNEGSKA (reference sequence). V was cut by 0 bases and J by 2 bases, with 13 bases left in between. The CDR3 is 15 amino acids. The CDR3 sequence: CSARDGGGWQETQYF. CDR3 DNA: TGCAGTGCTAGAGATGGTGGGGGGTGGCAAGAGACCCAGTACTTC.

Of note for this clonotype: The junction differs from germline at one of its ends, possibly a read error. The chain employs TRBV12-3 or TRBV12-4 and TRBJ2-6; TRBD1 agrees at 9 bases. There are 18 residues in the CDR3. The CDR3 DNA is TGTGCCACCAGTCCCGGGACAGGGATTGGGCCTGGGGCCAACGTCCTGACTTTC. Protein: CATSPGTGIGPGANVLTF.

This clonotype was counted a few times. The chain links TRBV5-1 to TRBJ2-1; maybe TRBD1 (5 bases). The CDR3 length is 15 residues. CDR1 is SGHRS, CDR2 YFSETQ, per germline. Trimming shortened V by 2 bases and J by 9 bases, and 18 bases separated the two germline ends. The CDR3 loop is CASSLSRQGYGEQFF. CDR3 bases: TGCGCCAGCAGCTTATCACGGCAGGGATATGGTGAGCAGTTCTTC.

This chain connects TRBV20-1 to TRBJ2-2; D is uncertain. V shed 2 bases and J shed 1 base, with 11 bases lying between them. The CDR3 loop spans 15 amino acids. Germline V gene data show CDR1 as DFQATT and CDR2 as SNEGSKA (reference sequence). The CDR3 DNA reads as TGCAGTGCTAGAAAGTGGGTTCTGAACACCGGGGAGCTGTTTTTT. Translation: CSARKWVLNTGELFF.

This clonotype was counted only a few times. The rearrangement uses TRBV28 and TRBJ2-5, with D perhaps TRBD1 (5 bases). Trimming cost V 8 bases and J 4 bases, with 20 bases left between them. The length of the CDR3 is 15 residues. Germline-derived CDR1 and CDR2 are MDHEN and SYDVKM. The chain's CDR3 is CASFLGQGMGETQYF. The CDR3 nucleotides read TGTGCCAGCTTCTTAGGGCAGGGTATGGGAGAGACCCAGTACTTC.

There are many counts of this clonotype. The genes are TRBV20-1 and TRBJ1-1; 7 bases map to TRBD1. The CDR3 loop spans 13 amino acids. Germline V gene sequence: CDR1 DFQATT, CDR2 SNEGSKA (reference sequence). Trimming at V came to 1 base and at J to 6 bases, leaving 5 bases not matched to a gene. CDR3 region: CSARVQGRAEAFF. For the CDR3, the DNA is TGCAGTGCTAGAGTACAGGGGCGGGCTGAAGCTTTCTTT.

Note on this clonotype: A much bigger clone sits one base away, suggesting this may be a read error. The rearrangement joins TRBV15 to TRBJ1-5; D gene uncertain. Trimming shortened V by 3 bases and J by 4 bases, and 4 bases separated the two germline ends. Looked up from germline, CDR1 is LNHNV and CDR2 is YYDKDF (reference sequence). CDR3 size: 12 residues. In DNA, the CDR3 is TGTGCCACCAGCAGGGGTAATCAGCCCCAGCATTTT. It translates to CATSRGNQPQHF.

This clonotype was picked up many times. This chain joins TRBV6-1 and TRBJ1-1; 8 bases are a match to TRBD1. The CDR3 contains 12 residues. Germline values: CDR1 MNHNS, CDR2 SASEGT. V trimming: 6 bases; J trimming: 5 bases; junction bases outside the gene matches: 2. CDR3 sequence (DNA): TGTGCCAGCAGCCGGACAGGGACTGAAGCTTTCTTT. Its protein is CASSRTGTEAFF.

The chain joins TRBV3-1 to TRBJ2-5, with a weak D call TRBD2 (5 bases). Germline CDR1 is LGHDT and CDR2 is YNNKEL (reference sequence). There are 14 residues in the CDR3. Trimming took 3 bases from V and 2 from J, leaving 10 bases between them. The CDR3 DNA reads TGTGCCAGCAGCCAGATGTCGGGGCAAGAGACCCAGTACTTC. Residues: CASSQMSGQETQYF.

This chain connects TRBV5-1 to TRBJ2-7, with a weak D call TRBD1 (6 bases). Germline-derived CDR1 and CDR2 are SGHRS and YFSETQ. The CDR3 contains 13 residues. With 5 bases removed from V and 3 bases from J, the gap between germline ends came to 12 bases. The CDR3, as DNA: TGCGCCAGCAGGAGGGACACCTACTACGAGCAGTACTTC. Protein product: CASRRDTYYEQYF.

The chain has TRBV6-5 and TRBJ2-1, with TRBD1 as a possible D gene (5 bases). The CDR3 runs to 12 residues. The V gene's germline CDR1 is MNHEY and CDR2 SVGAGI. Trimming removed 0 bases from V and 14 bases from J, with 11 bases in between. The DNA for the CDR3 is TGTGCCAGCAGTTACTCAGGGGTCCCGAAGTTCTTC. It translates to CASSYSGVPKFF.

This clonotype showed up many times. The chain employs TRBV10-3 and TRBJ1-6, with 9 positions matching TRBD1. Trimming cost V 5 bases and J 7 bases; bases outside gene matches: 3. The CDR3 sequence is 14 residues long. Looked up from germline, CDR1 is ENHRY and CDR2 is SYGVKD. CDR3 loop: CAISSGTGNSPLHF. CDR3 sequence (DNA): TGTGCCATCAGTTCCGGGACAGGGAATTCACCCCTCCACTTT.

This clonotype was found a few times. The J gene is TRBJ2-3, the V gene TRBV6-5; D might be TRBD2 (7 bases). Germline V gene lookup returns CDR1 MNHEY and CDR2 SVGAGI. Between the trimmed V and J ends, which lost 4 bases and 6 bases, there was a span of 14 bases. CDR3 length equals 14 residues. CDR3 in DNA: TGTGCCAGCAGTTGGGGAGGGGGACGGGATACGCAGTATTTT. It translates to CASSWGGGRDTQYF.

The chain is built from TRBV5-5 and TRBJ2-1; TRBD2 matches at 14 bases. The CDR3 is made up of 16 amino acids. The germline CDR1 and CDR2 sequences are SGHKS and YYEKEE (reference sequence). Trimming at V came to 1 base and at J to 4 bases, leaving 1 base not matched to a gene. The CDR3 DNA sequence: TGTGCCAGCAGCTTGTGGACTAGCGGGGGGTACAATGAGCAGTTCTTC. The encoded protein is CASSLWTSGGYNEQFF.

The chain couples TRBV7-2 to TRBJ1-4; the D is unclear. Germline-derived CDR1 and CDR2 are SGHTA and FQGNSA. The CDR3 length is 13 residues. V lost 5 bases to trimming and J lost 8 bases, with 12 bases between them. The DNA for the CDR3 is TGTGCCAGCAGCCGATCTGGTAACGAAAAACTGTTTTTT. Residues: CASSRSGNEKLFF.

This clonotype turned up a few times. V usage is TRBV10-3 and J usage is TRBJ2-3; 8 nucleotides match TRBD1. V lost 6 bases and J lost 2; bases outside the gene matches: 4. Germline assignment: CDR1 ENHRY and CDR2 SYGVKD. This CDR3 has 14 residues. The CDR3 DNA is TGTGCCATCAGCAGGGGGCGAGACACAGATACGCAGTATTTT. The encoded protein is CAISRGRDTDTQYF.